These T cell receptor beta chains were read from a single sample in a study of naive and memory T cell subsets. TCRdb reprocessed the 5' RACE reads via MiXCR and lists one record per CDR3 protein. Here the sample spans 55,000 to 65,000 distinct CDR3 sequences, less than 10% being singletons. The source of these receptors is a female donor in good health. Both conserved end residues are part of each CDR3. The D gene is left open where the match is weak. Clone size is shown for a subset of rows, as once, few, many or a class of expanded clone.

j_gene	len	v_gene	d_gene	abundance	CDR3nt	CDR3aa
TRBJ1-1	14	TRBV4-2	NA	NA	TGTGCCAGCAGCCAAGGTGGGCCCCAGAGTGAAGCTTTCTTT	CASSQGGPQSEAFF
TRBJ1-3	15	TRBV19	NA	NA	TGTGCCAGTAGTGCGACAGCAAACTCTGGAAACACCATATATTTT	CASSATANSGNTIYF
TRBJ2-7	14	TRBV10-3	TRBD1	many	TGTGCCATCAGAAAGACAGGGGATTCCTACGAGCAGTACTTC	CAIRKTGDSYEQYF
TRBJ2-1	16	TRBV5-4	TRBD2	NA	TGTGCCAGCAGCGCCGACCTGGCGGGAGATGGCAATGAGCAGTTCTTC	CASSADLAGDGNEQFF
TRBJ2-7	13	TRBV28	NA	once	TGTGCCAGCAGGGAAATTAGCACCTACGAGCAGTACTTC	CASREISTYEQYF
TRBJ2-2	15	TRBV28	TRBD2	NA	TGTGCCAGCAGTTTAGAGCTAGCGGTCACCGGGGAGCTGTTTTTT	CASSLELAVTGELFF
TRBJ1-5	15	TRBV5-1	TRBD1	many	TGCGCCAGCAGCTTAACCGGGACAGGGTATCAGCCCCAGCATTTT	CASSLTGTGYQPQHF
TRBJ2-2	13	TRBV10-2	NA	NA	TGCGCCACCGAAATTATAAATACCGGGGAGCTGTTTTTT	CATEIINTGELFF
TRBJ1-1	13	TRBV24-1	NA	many	TGTGCCACCAGTGATAACCGAAACACTGAAGCTTTCTTT	CATSDNRNTEAFF
TRBJ2-2	13	TRBV29-1	NA	many	TGCAGCGTCCGACAGGAGAACACCGGGGAGCTGTTTTTT	CSVRQENTGELFF
TRBJ2-3	14	TRBV2	TRBD1	few	TGTGCCAGCAGGGACTTGACAGGGGGAAATACGCAGTATTTT	CASRDLTGGNTQYF
TRBJ1-5	11	TRBV3-1	NA	NA	TGTGCCAGCAGCCAAGGAGGGCCCCAGCATTTT	CASSQGGPQHF
TRBJ1-1	12	TRBV12-3/TRBV12-4	NA	few	TGTGCCAGCAGTTTAGGCACCACTGAAGCTTTCTTT	CASSLGTTEAFF
TRBJ2-7	15	TRBV12-3/TRBV12-4	TRBD1	NA	TGTGCCAGCAGTCGCGGACAGGGGAATTCCTACGAGCAGTACTTC	CASSRGQGNSYEQYF
TRBJ1-3	11	TRBV29-1	NA	NA	TGCAGCGTACAGTATGGAAACACCATATATTTT	CSVQYGNTIYF
TRBJ2-7	13	TRBV28	NA	NA	TGTGCCAGCAGTTTAGCGGGGCCCCACGAGCAGTACTTC	CASSLAGPHEQYF
TRBJ1-1	13	TRBV5-1	NA	few	TGCGCCAGCAGCGTCATATGGAACACTGAAGCTTTCTTT	CASSVIWNTEAFF
TRBJ2-5	16	TRBV18	TRBD2	NA	TGTGCCAGCTCACGAGCGGGACTAGCTCCGGGAGAGACCCAGTACTTC	CASSRAGLAPGETQYF
TRBJ2-3	16	TRBV29-1	TRBD2	many	TGCAGCGTTGATGCGATGGCTGGGACTACAAGGGGTACGCAGTATTTT	CSVDAMAGTTRGTQYF
TRBJ1-1	14	TRBV12-3/TRBV12-4	NA	NA	TGTGCCAGCAGTGGGGGAGCGGCGAACACTGAAGCTTTCTTT	CASSGGAANTEAFF
TRBJ2-1	21	TRBV19	TRBD1	few	TGTGCCAGAATCCGGGACAGGGGCCTCGAGGGTAGCGGGCCCTCCTACAATGAGCAGTTCTTC	CARIRDRGLEGSGPSYNEQFF
TRBJ1-5	16	TRBV6-1	TRBD1	NA	TGTGCCAGCAGTGAATCGTGGGACAGGGACAATCAGCCCCAGCATTTT	CASSESWDRDNQPQHF
TRBJ2-1	14	TRBV19	TRBD2	many	TGTGCCAGTAGTATCGCGGCGGGAGGCAGGCCGCAGTTCTTC	CASSIAAGGRPQFF
TRBJ1-1	14	TRBV7-3	NA	many	TGTGCCAGCAGCCCAACCGCAACAGGGACTGAAGCTTTCTTT	CASSPTATGTEAFF
TRBJ2-1	12	TRBV24-1	NA	few	TGTGCCACCAGTGATTTACAGAATGAGCAGTTCTTC	CATSDLQNEQFF
TRBJ2-3	16	TRBV7-9	TRBD1	few	TGTGCCAGCAGCCCAGGGGGCTCCGGGGCCACAGATACGCAGTATTTT	CASSPGGSGATDTQYF
TRBJ1-1	16	TRBV9	NA	NA	TGTGCCAGCAGCCCCCAACTCGAGCTCCCGAACACTGAAGCTTTCTTT	CASSPQLELPNTEAFF
TRBJ2-7	15	TRBV5-1	TRBD1	NA	TGCGCCAGCAGCGCCGGGACAGTCGATTCCTACGAGCAGTACTTC	CASSAGTVDSYEQYF
TRBJ2-1	16	TRBV27	TRBD2	few	TGTGCCACCCAGAACGCGGGACTAGCGGGAAGCAATGAGCAGTTCTTC	CATQNAGLAGSNEQFF
TRBJ2-5	14	TRBV6-1	NA	NA	TGTGCCAGCAGTGAATGGGTGCAGAGAGAGACCCAGTACTTC	CASSEWVQRETQYF
TRBJ1-5	16	TRBV28	NA	NA	TGTGCCAGCAGTTTAATCAGTACTTATAGCAATCAGCCCCAGCATTTT	CASSLISTYSNQPQHF
TRBJ2-4	15	TRBV7-2	NA	NA	TGTGCCAGCAGCCGGGCTCCCCTCACCGGAAACATTCAGTACTTC	CASSRAPLTGNIQYF
TRBJ1-5	14	TRBV20-1	TRBD1	few	TGCAGTGCTAGAAAAAGACAGGGTGATCAGCCCCAGCATTTT	CSARKRQGDQPQHF
TRBJ1-5	17	TRBV6-1	NA	NA	TGTGCCAGCACTTTCCGGGGGGGGTCGGGGAGCAATCAGCCCCAGCATTTT	CASTFRGGSGSNQPQHF
TRBJ2-1	18	TRBV5-6	NA	many	TGTGCCAGCAGCTTGGTGGGGTTTGGGACGGAAGCCTACAATGAGCAGTTCTTC	CASSLVGFGTEAYNEQFF
TRBJ1-2	14	TRBV6-6	NA	few	TGTGCCAGCAGTTACTCGGACGACAGCTATGGCTACACCTTC	CASSYSDDSYGYTF
TRBJ2-7	12	TRBV28	TRBD2	NA	TGTGCCTGGAGTAGCGGGATCTACGAGCAGTACTTC	CAWSSGIYEQYF
TRBJ1-1	15	TRBV18	NA	many	TGTGCCAGCTCACCACCGAGCCGCTGGAACACTGAAGCTTTCTTT	CASSPPSRWNTEAFF
TRBJ2-7	14	TRBV28	TRBD1	many	TGTGCCAGCAACCAACCGGGACAGGACTACGAGCAGTACTTC	CASNQPGQDYEQYF
TRBJ2-3	18	TRBV4-1	TRBD2	NA	TGCGCCAGCAGCCAAGGCCCCACTAGCGGGAGAGGTGGAGATACGCAGTATTTT	CASSQGPTSGRGGDTQYF
TRBJ2-1	16	TRBV6-6	NA	NA	TGTGCCAGCAGTTACTCGAAACGGGGGTTATACAATGAGCAGTTCTTC	CASSYSKRGLYNEQFF
TRBJ2-1	13	TRBV6-1	NA	NA	TGTGCCAGCAGAGCCGGGACCCGGTTTACGCAGTTCTTC	CASRAGTRFTQFF